Listed here are 14 T cell receptor beta chains from one sample, sequenced in a study of response to subunit inactivated influenza vaccine. TCRdb itself ran the RT-PCR reads through MiXCR, one entry per CDR3 protein. Of under 500,000 distinct CDR3 sequences in the sample, 10% to 11% were seen once. Sequences were derived from PBMCs from blood, sampled roughly 45 days after vaccination. These receptors were collected from a man aged 50 or older who received an inactivated influenza vaccine.

There are a few counts of this clonotype. V usage is TRBV7-9 and J usage is TRBJ2-7; 9 nucleotides align to TRBD1. This CDR3 has 13 amino acids. Germline-derived CDR1 and CDR2 are SEHNR and FQNEAQ (reference sequence). The V segment lost 4 bases and the J segment 6 bases; nucleotides outside the gene matches: 4. CDR3 amino acids: CASSWDRDGEQYF. The DNA for the CDR3 is TGTGCCAGCAGCTGGGACAGGGATGGCGAGCAGTACTTC.

There are a few counts of this clonotype. This chain uses TRBV24-1 with TRBJ2-1, with 12 bases identical to TRBD2. Unmatched junction bases numbered 12, after V lost 4 bases and J lost 9 bases. The CDR3 has 17 amino acids. Germline V gene sequence: CDR1 KGHDR, CDR2 SFDVKD. The CDR3 nucleotides read TGTGCCACCAGTGACCCACTAGCGGGAGGTCGTGTCAGTGAGCAGTTCTTC. It codes for CATSDPLAGGRVSEQFF.

The sample holds a few counts of this clonotype. Here the CDR3 DNA reads TGTGCCAGCAGTTCCCGTTTGGGGAGAGCGGGTGCCGGGGAGCTGTTTTTT. As protein: CASSSRLGRAGAGELFF. The rearrangement joins TRBV12-3 or TRBV12-4 to TRBJ2-2, with a possible D match to TRBD2 (6 bases). Trimming removed 4 bases at V and 6 bases at J, with 21 bases between. The CDR3 loop spans 17 amino acids.

This chain connects TRBV6-2 or TRBV6-3 to TRBJ2-7; D gene unclear. The CDR3 spans 14 residues. Trimming shortened V by 7 bases and J by 0 bases, and 13 bases separated the two germline ends. Germline V gene data show CDR1 as MNHEY and CDR2 as SVGEGT. The chain's CDR3 is CASNDPRGSYEQYF. The CDR3 nucleotides are TGTGCCAGCAACGACCCTCGAGGCTCCTACGAGCAGTACTTC.

This chain uses TRBV5-1 with TRBJ2-1; 10 bases map to TRBD2. The CDR3 consists of 16 residues. The germline CDR1 and CDR2 sequences are SGHRS and YFSETQ. J gave up 7 bases and V 2 bases, and 9 bases lay outside the gene matches. The CDR3 sequence: CASSLGAGGPLNEQFF. CDR3 bases: TGCGCCAGCAGCTTAGGAGCGGGGGGGCCTTTGAATGAGCAGTTCTTC.

The chain uses TRBV5-6 and TRBJ2-2; D is undetermined. Germline V gives CDR1 SGHDT, CDR2 YYEEEE. The CDR3 length is 19 residues. V dropped 4 bases and J dropped 1 base, with 23 bases sitting between them. CDR3 bases: TGTGCCAGCAGCCCCAATGGCCGGTATTGGCAGCTGAACACCGGGGAGCTGTTTTTT. It is translated as CASSPNGRYWQLNTGELFF.

This clonotype was observed a handful of times. This rearrangement joins TRBV5-1 to TRBJ2-2; D is uncertain. CDR3 length: 15 amino acids. From germline, CDR1 is SGHRS and CDR2 YFSETQ. Trimming left V 2 bases short and J 0 bases short, with 8 bases between. The CDR3 sequence is CASSLNGPNTGELFF. CDR3 nucleotide sequence: TGCGCCAGCAGCTTAAACGGGCCGAACACCGGGGAGCTGTTTTTT. The whole variable domain, filled in from reference TRBV5-1 and TRBJ2-2, reads KAGVTQTPRYLIKTRGQQVTLSCSPISGHRSVSWYQQTPGQGLQFLFEYFSETQRNKGNFPGRFSGRQFSNSRSEMNVSTLELGDSALYLCASSLNGPNTGELFFGEGSRLTVL.

The chain employs TRBV27 and TRBJ1-6; D is uncertain. Germline V gene data show CDR1 as MNHEY and CDR2 as SMNVEV (reference sequence). Trimming left V 6 bases short and J 7 bases short, with 7 bases between. There are 12 residues in the CDR3. The CDR3 DNA is TGTGCCAGCAGCAACCAGAATTCACCCCTCCACTTT. Residues: CASSNQNSPLHF.

This clonotype was counted between two and nine times. This chain joins TRBV12-3 or TRBV12-4 and TRBJ2-5; TRBD1 aligns across 10 bases. The CDR3 runs to 16 residues. V shed 4 bases and J 3 bases; nucleotides not matched to a gene: 8. For the CDR3, the DNA is TGTGCCAGCAGTTCCCCTACCGGGACAGGGGAAGAGACCCAGTACTTC. This sequence encodes CASSSPTGTGEETQYF.

The chain employs TRBV6-2 or TRBV6-3 and TRBJ2-1; D is ambiguous. With 0 bases removed from V and 6 bases from J, the gap between germline ends came to 9 bases. The germline V gene encodes CDR1 MNHEY and CDR2 SVGEGT. This CDR3 has 14 amino acids. The CDR3: CASSYSPSSNEQFF. As DNA, the CDR3 is TGTGCCAGCAGTTACTCTCCCAGTTCCAATGAGCAGTTCTTC.

The CDR3 nucleotides are TGTGCCAGCAGCCCCCCAGGAGTGGGTTACACTGAAGCTTTCTTT. Its translation is CASSPPGVGYTEAFF. The chain couples TRBV28 to TRBJ1-1; D is uncertain. There are 15 residues in the CDR3. Germline CDR1 MDHEN, CDR2 SYDVKM. With 6 bases removed from V and 3 bases from J, the gap between germline ends came to 17 bases.

This clonotype was seen repeatedly, ten times or more. The chain joins TRBV13 to TRBJ2-1; TRBD2 matches at 7 bases. V dropped 0 bases and J dropped 7; count of bases not matched to a gene: 0. CDR3 length: 13 residues. CDR1 is PRHDT, CDR2 FYEKMQ, per germline (reference sequence). The CDR3 DNA reads TGTGCCAGCAGCTTAGGCGGGAGGAATGAGCAGTTCTTC. Amino acids: CASSLGGRNEQFF.

The rearrangement joins TRBV5-1 to TRBJ2-5, with TRBD2 matching over 13 bases. The CDR3 runs 17 residues. Germline-derived CDR1 and CDR2 are SGHRS and YFSETQ. Trimming took 9 bases from V and 0 from J; bases not matched to a gene: 11. CDR3 loop: CATMEGLAGLYQETQYF. The CDR3 region has the DNA TGCGCCACGATGGAGGGACTAGCGGGGTTGTACCAAGAGACCCAGTACTTC. The whole variable domain, remainder taken from reference TRBV5-1 and TRBJ2-5, is KAGVTQTPRYLIKTRGQQVTLSCSPISGHRSVSWYQQTPGQGLQFLFEYFSETQRNKGNFPGRFSGRQFSNSRSEMNVSTLELGDSALYLCATMEGLAGLYQETQYFGPGTRLLVL.

This chain uses TRBV27 with TRBJ2-6; D is perhaps TRBD1 (5 bases). V dropped 5 bases and J dropped 4 bases, with 12 bases sitting between them. Germline CDR1 and CDR2: MNHEY and SMNVEV (reference sequence). This CDR3 region has 15 residues. CDR3 region: CASSQQAWGANVLTF. The CDR3, as DNA: TGTGCCAGCAGTCAACAGGCTTGGGGGGCCAACGTCCTGACTTTC.